Each of the 10 T cell receptor beta chains below was sequenced from the same sample in a study of PD-1 blockade in mismatch repair-deficient tumors. Measured with immunoSEQ multiplex PCR; TCRdb has only the in-frame clones, and not every one. The sample records 55,000 to 85,000 clones, approximately 78% being singletons. The material sequenced was peripheral blood, taken 2 weeks after starting pembrolizumab. The receptors were sampled from an adult with mismatch repair-deficient cancer.

The V call is TRBV5-1, the J call TRBJ2-7; 9 nucleotides agree with TRBD2. V dropped 7 bases and J dropped 5; count of bases not matched to a gene: 10. The CDR3 length is 14 residues. Per germline, CDR1 SGHRS and CDR2 YFSETQ. Written as DNA, the CDR3 is TGCGCCAGCCGCCTTAGCGGGAGTTTCAACGAGCAGTACTTC. Translating gives CASRLSGSFNEQYF.

The table lists this clone with a count of one. The rearrangement uses TRBV18 and TRBJ1-5; the D gene is possibly TRBD1 (5 bases). This CDR3 is 13 amino acids long. The germline V and J ends were trimmed by 5 bases and 4 bases, with 9 bases remaining between them. The germline V gene encodes CDR1 KGHSH and CDR2 LQKENI. The CDR3, as DNA: TGTGCCAGCTCATCTGACAGAAATCAGCCCCAGCATTTT. Amino acid sequence: CASSSDRNQPQHF.

The V call is TRBV19, the J call TRBJ2-1, with 12 nucleotides matching TRBD1. Germline CDR1 LNHDA, CDR2 SQIVND (reference sequence). J lost 7 bases, V lost 7 bases, and 8 bases had no gene match. This CDR3 has 15 residues. CDR3 loop: CASTIGTGGSNEQFF. In DNA, the CDR3 is TGTGCCAGTACCATCGGGACAGGGGGCTCGAATGAGCAGTTCTTC.

The chain has TRBV27 and TRBJ2-2; D is unclear. Germline CDR1 and CDR2: MNHEY and SMNVEV (reference sequence). The CDR3 is 13 residues long. V shed 7 bases and J shed 5 bases, with 11 bases lying between them. CDR3 residues: CASTPARTGELFF. CDR3 sequence (DNA): TGTGCCAGCACCCCGGCTAGGACCGGGGAGCTGTTTTTT.

In this sample, this clone turned up a few times. The same CDR3 is also encoded by other DNA sequences in this sample. V gene TRBV30 combines with J gene TRBJ2-7; weak D call: TRBD2 (5 bases). V lost 0 bases and J lost 4, with 7 bases in between. Germline loops: CDR1 GTSNPN, CDR2 SVGIG (reference sequence). The CDR3 runs 12 residues. The CDR3 region has the DNA TGTGCCTGGAGTGTCACTAGTTACGAGCAGTACTTC. It encodes CAWSVTSYEQYF.

V usage is TRBV7-9 and J usage is TRBJ2-5, with D perhaps TRBD2 (6 bases). Germline lookup yields CDR1 SEHNR and CDR2 FQNEAQ (reference sequence). Trimming shortened V by 7 bases and J by 0 bases, and 12 bases separated the two germline ends. CDR3 size: 14 residues. This CDR3 reads CASTPGLDQETQYF. The CDR3 region has the DNA TGTGCCAGCACCCCGGGACTCGACCAAGAGACCCAGTACTTC.

The V call is TRBV5-1, the J call TRBJ1-5, with D hard to call. The germline V gene has CDR1 SGHRS and CDR2 YFSETQ. V lost 0 bases and J 0 bases, leaving 4 bases between the germline ends. The CDR3 contains 14 residues. CDR3 protein: CASSLDYSNQPQHF. In DNA, the CDR3 is TGCGCCAGCAGCTTGGACTATAGCAATCAGCCCCAGCATTTT.

This chain uses TRBV12-5 with TRBJ2-1, with 12 bases aligning to TRBD2. CDR1 is LGHNT and CDR2 is FRNRAP in the germline V gene. The CDR3 totals 15 residues. J was trimmed by 10 bases and V by 3 bases; bases with no gene match: 7. For the CDR3, the DNA is TGTGCTAGTGGTTTAGCACTAGCGGGAGGAATCGAGCAGTTCTTC. Translated: CASGLALAGGIEQFF.

The chain recombines TRBV6-1 with TRBJ1-3; no clear D. The CDR3 runs to 13 residues. V lost 4 bases, J lost 1 base, and 5 bases lay in between. The germline V gene has CDR1 MNHNS and CDR2 SASEGT. The CDR3 region is CASSVPSGNTIYF. The CDR3 DNA reads as TGTGCCAGCAGTGTACCTTCTGGAAACACCATATATTTT.

The chain is built from TRBV6-5 and TRBJ1-1; unclear D gene. The germline V gene has CDR1 MNHEY and CDR2 SVGAGI. Trimming pared 5 bases from V and 6 bases from J, leaving 7 bases between. This CDR3 has 11 amino acids. CDR3 nucleotide sequence: TGTGCCAGCAGTATCCGGTCTGAAGCTTTCTTT. It codes for CASSIRSEAFF.